This T cell receptor (beta chain) came from a study of blood T cell repertoires in COVID-19 (dated by TCRdb to the early 2020s). In the study overall: Samples covering the acute and convalescent phases of COVID-19 were provided by collaborators in the United States, Italy and Spain. The samples were drawn from the first 160 participants of the ongoing ImmuneRACE study and from 1,200 or so subjects provided by 6 global collaborators. The material from the prospective study consisted of cDNA or gDNA derived from T cells, B-cell-depleted T cells, or PBMCs. The repertoires were made available in a free public database intended to serve as a resource for research on the immune response to SARS-CoV-2. Sample metadata almost always included a de-identified subject ID, COVID-19 status, age in years and sex. Subjects who had been exposed to COVID-19, were actively infected with it, or had recovered from it provided the deeply sampled blood TCRbeta repertoires that made up the dataset. Where available, HLA class I and class II types were obtained from metadata supplied by the sample provider rather than from assay-based typing. Overall study results and their limits: How much clinical and demographic metadata was included differed by source and by participant, and the metadata was provided uncurated.

As regards this clone: The antigen this receptor binds is unknown. Per-nucleotide qualities are absent, and no much larger clonotype sits a single base away.

TCRbeta CDR3 regions were amplified from genomic DNA by means of the immunoSEQ Assay, a bias-controlled multiplex PCR. The authors processed their data as follows. The number of nucleated cells in each sample was estimated from the amplification of reference gene primers within the assay. To quantify the absolute abundance of each unique TCRbeta CDR3 rearrangement, sequence reads were collapsed and filtered. For each sample, productive Simpson clonality was calculated as the square root of Simpson's diversity index over productive rearrangements. TCRdb carries this immuneACCESS record with in-frame sequences only. Its versions omit some clonotypes, under half of them owing to an unresolved V gene in the studies checked, with the rest unexplained. V and J calls and clone size are those listed in that table; D and trimming were worked out from the DNA. This sample comprises about 330,000 clones, approximately 88% of them detected only once. The ten largest account for under 4.5% of the sample.

Each collaborating institution followed its own protocols to collect whole blood in K2EDTA tubes. For TCRbeta analysis, collaborators shipped samples in one of three forms: frozen whole blood, isolated PBMCs, or DNA extracted from either of those sample types. The sequencing sample was made of peripheral blood. This TCR derives from a woman between 45 and 60 years old with active or convalescent COVID-19.

The CDR3 reads as follows: CARSPPRADTQYF. The bases are TGTGCCAGAAGCCCCCCTCGGGCAGATACGCAGTATTTT. Recombination linked TRBV7-5 to TRBJ2-3; the table's D call TRBD2 went unverified against the DNA. TRBV7-5 is labeled a pseudogene. The CDR3 covers 13 residues, taking in both the cysteine and the phenylalanine. Only the CDR3 part of the read is kept: 39 bases, read in frame from the first base.